This TCR beta chain was found in a study of blood T cell repertoires in COVID-19 (TCRdb year 2020). Notes on the research overall: The collaborator samples originated in the United States, Italy and Spain and spanned the acute and convalescent phases of COVID-19. The repertoires were made available in a free public database intended to serve as a resource for research on the immune response to SARS-CoV-2. The dataset comprised deeply sampled blood TCRbeta repertoires from subjects exposed to, actively infected with, or recovered from COVID-19. HLA class I and class II types, where available, came from metadata supplied by the sample provider rather than from assay-based typing. The material from the prospective study consisted of cDNA or gDNA derived from T cells, B-cell-depleted T cells, or PBMCs. The sample metadata nearly always contained a de-identified subject ID, COVID-19 status, age in years and sex. The samples were drawn from two sources: the first 160 participants of the ongoing ImmuneRACE study, and 950 to 1,500 subjects contributed by 6 global collaborators. The study at large found these results: Clinical and demographic metadata were provided uncurated, with the amount varying by source and participant.

The CDR3 spans 13 residues, from the cysteine through the phenylalanine. Left in the record is the CDR3 DNA by itself, 39 bases read in frame from the first base. The germline V gene (reference sequence) specifies SGHKS as CDR1 and YYEKEE as CDR2. V is shortened by 0 bases, J by 5 bases, and the region joining them spans 6 bases. TCRbeta CDR3 regions were amplified from genomic DNA by means of the immunoSEQ Assay, a bias-controlled multiplex PCR. The paper's processing steps were these. Nucleated cell counts per sample were estimated from amplification of reference gene primers within the assay. Sequence reads were collapsed and filtered to measure the absolute abundance of every unique TCRbeta CDR3 rearrangement. For each sample, productive Simpson clonality was calculated as the square root of Simpson's diversity index over productive rearrangements. The immuneACCESS repertoire file appears here via TCRdb, limited to in-frame rearrangements. These files lack a portion of the clones; in checked studies, under half of the deficit traces to unresolved V genes, and the cause of the others is not known. For V, J and clone size, that table is used; D and trimming come from the DNA. The sample table records fewer than 200,000 clones; roughly four fifths of these occur just once. In total, the top ten clones hold roughly 8% of the sample.

Another Seattle source contributed samples from volunteer blood donors who had recovered from COVID-19. Each collaborating institution followed its own protocols to collect whole blood in K2EDTA tubes. For TCRbeta analysis, collaborators shipped samples as frozen whole blood, isolated PBMCs, or DNA extracted from either of those sample types. Of note for this clone: The clone's antigen remains unknown. Base-call qualities are not available, and no considerably larger clone is one nucleotide away.

The sequence is built from TRBV5-5 and TRBJ1-5; the D gene is unclear. The clonotype originates from a man aged 40-55 years who had recovered from COVID-19. Sequencing was performed on peripheral blood. The DNA sequence is given as TGTGCCAGCAGCTTGGCTGTCGATCAGCCCCAGCATTTT. Its product reads: CASSLAVDQPQHF.